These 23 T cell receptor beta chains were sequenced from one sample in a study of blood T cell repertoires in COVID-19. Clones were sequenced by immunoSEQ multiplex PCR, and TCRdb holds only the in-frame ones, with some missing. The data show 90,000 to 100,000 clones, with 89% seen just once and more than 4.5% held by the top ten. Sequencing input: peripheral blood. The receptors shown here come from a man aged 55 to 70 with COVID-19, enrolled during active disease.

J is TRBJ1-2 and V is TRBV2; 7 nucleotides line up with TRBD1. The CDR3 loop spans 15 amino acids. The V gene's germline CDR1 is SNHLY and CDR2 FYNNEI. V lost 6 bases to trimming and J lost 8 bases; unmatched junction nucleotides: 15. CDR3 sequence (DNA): TGTGCCAGCAGCCGAGAAACAGGGGCCGAAGGAGGCTACACCTTC. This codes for CASSRETGAEGGYTF.

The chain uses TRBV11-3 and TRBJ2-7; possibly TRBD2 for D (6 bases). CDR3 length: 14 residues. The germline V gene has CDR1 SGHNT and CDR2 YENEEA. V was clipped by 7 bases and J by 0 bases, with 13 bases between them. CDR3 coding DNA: TGTGCCAGCAAGCCCGGGACTGACTCCTACGAGCAGTACTTC. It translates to CASKPGTDSYEQYF.

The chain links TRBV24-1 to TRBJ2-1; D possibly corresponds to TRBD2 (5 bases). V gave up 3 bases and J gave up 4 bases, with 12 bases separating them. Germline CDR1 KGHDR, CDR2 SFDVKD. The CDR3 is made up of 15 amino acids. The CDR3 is CATSDLTTRYNEQFF. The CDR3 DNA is TGTGCCACCAGTGATCTGACTACTAGATACAATGAGCAGTTCTTC.

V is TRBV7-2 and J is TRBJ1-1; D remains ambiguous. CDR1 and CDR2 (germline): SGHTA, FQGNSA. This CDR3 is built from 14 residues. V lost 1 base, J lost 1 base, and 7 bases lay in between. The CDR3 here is CASSLESGNTEAFF. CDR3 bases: TGTGCCAGCAGCTTAGAGTCGGGGAACACTGAAGCTTTCTTT.

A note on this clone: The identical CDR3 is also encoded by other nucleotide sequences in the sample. Written as DNA, the CDR3 is TGTGCCAGCAGCCTGACAGGGCGAGGCGGCTACACCTTC. Protein sequence: CASSLTGRGGYTF. The V and J genes are TRBV3-1 (or the pseudogene TRBV3-2) and TRBJ1-2; TRBD1 agrees at 7 bases. Trimming at V came to 4 bases and at J to 8 bases, leaving 7 bases not matched to a gene. Germline lookup yields CDR1 LGHDT and CDR2 YNNKEL (reference sequence). CDR3 length: 13 residues.

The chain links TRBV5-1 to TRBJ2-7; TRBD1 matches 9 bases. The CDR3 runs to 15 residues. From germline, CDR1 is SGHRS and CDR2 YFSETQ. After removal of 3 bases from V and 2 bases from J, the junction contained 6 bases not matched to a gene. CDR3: CASSSETGGPYEQYF. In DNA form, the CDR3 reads TGCGCCAGCAGCTCCGAGACAGGGGGGCCCTACGAGCAGTACTTC.

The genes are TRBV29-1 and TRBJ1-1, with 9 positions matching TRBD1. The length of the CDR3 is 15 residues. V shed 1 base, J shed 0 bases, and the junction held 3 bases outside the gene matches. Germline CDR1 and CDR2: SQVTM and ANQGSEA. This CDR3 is CSVEGGTGMNTEAFF. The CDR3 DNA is TGCAGCGTTGAAGGTGGGACAGGGATGAACACTGAAGCTTTCTTT. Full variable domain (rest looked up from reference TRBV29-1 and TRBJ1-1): SAVISQKPSRDICQRGTSLTIQCQVDSQVTMMFWYRQQPGQSLTLIATANQGSEATYESGFVIDKFPISRPNLTFSTLTVSNMSPEDSSIYLCSVEGGTGMNTEAFFGQGTRLTVV.

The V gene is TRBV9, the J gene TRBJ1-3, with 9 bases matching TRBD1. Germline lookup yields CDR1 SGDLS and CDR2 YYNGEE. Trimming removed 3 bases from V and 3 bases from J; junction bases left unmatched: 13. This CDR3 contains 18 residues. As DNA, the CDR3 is TGTGCCAGCAGCGAGACCGCGACAGGGGGGATCTTTGGAAACACCATATATTTT. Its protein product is CASSETATGGIFGNTIYF. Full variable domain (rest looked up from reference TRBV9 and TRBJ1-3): DSGVTQTPKHLITATGQRVTLRCSPRSGDLSVYWYQQSLDQGLQFLIQYYNGEERAKGNILERFSAQQFPDLHSELNLSSLELGDSALYFCASSETATGGIFGNTIYFGEGSWLTVV.

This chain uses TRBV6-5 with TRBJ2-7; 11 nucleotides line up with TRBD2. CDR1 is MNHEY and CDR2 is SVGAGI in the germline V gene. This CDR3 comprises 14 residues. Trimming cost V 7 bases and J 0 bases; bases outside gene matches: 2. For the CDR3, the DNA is TGTGCCAGCACCGGGACTAGCGGCTCCTACGAGCAGTACTTC. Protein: CASTGTSGSYEQYF.

CDR3 sequence reads: CASRPGQGTDTQYF. The DNA for the CDR3 is TGTGCCAGTAGACCGGGACAGGGAACAGATACGCAGTATTTT. The chain has TRBV18 and TRBJ2-3, with 9 bases fitting TRBD1. With 9 bases clipped from V and 3 bases from J, the junction kept 7 bases outside the gene matches. CDR1 and CDR2 from the germline V gene are KGHSH and LQKENI. The length of the CDR3 is 14 residues.

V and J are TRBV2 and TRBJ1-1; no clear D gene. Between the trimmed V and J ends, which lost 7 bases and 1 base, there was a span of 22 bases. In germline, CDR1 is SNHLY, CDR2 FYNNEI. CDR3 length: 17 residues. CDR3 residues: CASTIRSRGLRNTEAFF. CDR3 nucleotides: TGTGCCAGCACCATAAGATCCCGGGGTCTTAGGAACACTGAAGCTTTCTTT.

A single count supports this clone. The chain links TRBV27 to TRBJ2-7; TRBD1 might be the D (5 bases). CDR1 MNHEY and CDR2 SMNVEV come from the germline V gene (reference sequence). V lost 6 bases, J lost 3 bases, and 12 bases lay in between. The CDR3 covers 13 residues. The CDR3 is CASRIDRYYEQYF. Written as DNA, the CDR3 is TGTGCCAGCAGGATAGACAGATACTACGAGCAGTACTTC.

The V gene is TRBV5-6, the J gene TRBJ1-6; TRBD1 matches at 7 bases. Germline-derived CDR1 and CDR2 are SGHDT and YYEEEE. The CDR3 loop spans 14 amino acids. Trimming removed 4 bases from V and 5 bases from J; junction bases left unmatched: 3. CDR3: CASSQGQHNSPLHF. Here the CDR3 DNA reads TGTGCCAGCAGCCAGGGACAGCATAATTCACCCCTCCACTTT.

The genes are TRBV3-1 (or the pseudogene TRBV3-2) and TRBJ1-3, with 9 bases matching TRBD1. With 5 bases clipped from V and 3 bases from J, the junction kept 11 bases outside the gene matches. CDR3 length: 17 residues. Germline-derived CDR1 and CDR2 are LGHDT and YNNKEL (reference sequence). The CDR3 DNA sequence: TGTGCCAGCAGCTTTTATGCCGGGACAGGGATTGGAAACACCATATATTTT. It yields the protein CASSFYAGTGIGNTIYF.

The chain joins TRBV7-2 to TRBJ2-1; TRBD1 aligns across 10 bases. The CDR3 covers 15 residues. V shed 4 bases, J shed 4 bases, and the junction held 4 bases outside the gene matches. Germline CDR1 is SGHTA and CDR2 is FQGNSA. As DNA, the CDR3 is TGTGCCAGCAGCTCCGACAGGGGGCAGTACAATGAGCAGTTCTTC. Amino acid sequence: CASSSDRGQYNEQFF.

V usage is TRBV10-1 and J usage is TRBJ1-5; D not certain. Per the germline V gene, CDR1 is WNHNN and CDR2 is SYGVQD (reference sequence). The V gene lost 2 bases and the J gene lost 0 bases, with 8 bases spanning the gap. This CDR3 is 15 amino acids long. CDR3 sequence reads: CASSETGYSNQPQHF. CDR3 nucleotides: TGCGCCAGCAGTGAGACGGGGTATAGCAATCAGCCCCAGCATTTT.

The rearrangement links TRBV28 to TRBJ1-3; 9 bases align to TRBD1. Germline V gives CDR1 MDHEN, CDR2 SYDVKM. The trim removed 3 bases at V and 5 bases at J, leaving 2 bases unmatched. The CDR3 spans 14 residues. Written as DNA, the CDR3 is TGTGCCAGCAGTTTGGGACAGGGTAGAAACACCATATATTTT. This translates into CASSLGQGRNTIYF.

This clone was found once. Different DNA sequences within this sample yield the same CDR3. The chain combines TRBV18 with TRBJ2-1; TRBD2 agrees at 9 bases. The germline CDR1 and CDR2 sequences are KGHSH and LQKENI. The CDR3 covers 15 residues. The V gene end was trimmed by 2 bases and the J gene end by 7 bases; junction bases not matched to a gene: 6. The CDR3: CASSPGAGGPNEQFF. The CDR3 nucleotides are TGTGCCAGCTCACCAGGCGCGGGAGGGCCTAATGAGCAGTTCTTC.

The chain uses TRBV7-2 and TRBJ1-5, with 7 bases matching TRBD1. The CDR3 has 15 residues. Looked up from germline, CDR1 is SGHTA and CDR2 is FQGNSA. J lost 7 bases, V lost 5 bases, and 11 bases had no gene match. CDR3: CASSPSPGTEQPQHF. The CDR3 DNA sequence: TGTGCCAGCAGCCCGAGCCCAGGGACAGAACAGCCCCAGCATTTT. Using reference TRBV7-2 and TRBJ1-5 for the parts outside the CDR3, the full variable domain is GAGVSQSPSNKVTEKGKDVELRCDPISGHTALYWYRQSLGQGLEFLIYFQGNSAPDKSGLPSDRFSAERTGGSVSTLTIQRTQQEDSAVYLCASSPSPGTEQPQHFGDGTRLSIL.

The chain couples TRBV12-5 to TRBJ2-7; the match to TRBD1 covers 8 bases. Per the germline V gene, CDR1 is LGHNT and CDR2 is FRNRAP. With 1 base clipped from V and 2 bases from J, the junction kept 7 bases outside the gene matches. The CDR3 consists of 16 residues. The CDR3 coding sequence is TGTGCTAGTGGTTTGGGACAGGGGCTATCTACCTACGAGCAGTACTTC. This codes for CASGLGQGLSTYEQYF.

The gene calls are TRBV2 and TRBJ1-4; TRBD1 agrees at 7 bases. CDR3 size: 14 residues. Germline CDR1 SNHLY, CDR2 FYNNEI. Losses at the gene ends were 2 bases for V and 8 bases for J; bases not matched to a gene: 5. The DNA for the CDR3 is TGTGCCAGCAGTGAAAACAGGGGTGGGGAAAAACTGTTTTTT. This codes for CASSENRGGEKLFF.

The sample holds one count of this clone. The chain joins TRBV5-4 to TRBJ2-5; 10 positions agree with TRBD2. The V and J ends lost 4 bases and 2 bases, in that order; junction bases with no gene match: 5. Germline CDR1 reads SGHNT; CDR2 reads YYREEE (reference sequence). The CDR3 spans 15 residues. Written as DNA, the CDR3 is TGTGCCAGCAGCGCCCGGACTAGCGGACAAGAGACCCAGTACTTC. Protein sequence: CASSARTSGQETQYF.

Here the CDR3 reads CASGRLAGGYNEQFF. The CDR3 DNA reads TGTGCTAGTGGTCGACTAGCGGGAGGCTACAATGAGCAGTTCTTC. The V gene is TRBV12-5, the J gene TRBJ2-1; TRBD2 aligns across 13 bases. Germline V lookup: CDR1 LGHNT, CDR2 FRNRAP. This CDR3 comprises 15 residues. The J segment lost 3 bases and the V segment lost 5 bases, leaving 1 base of the junction unmatched.